The rows below give T cell receptor beta chains drawn from one sample of a study of cytomegalovirus exposure and HLA in healthy donors. The method was immunoSEQ multiplex PCR; TCRdb's version includes in-frame clones alone and lacks a portion of them. This table has about 36,000 clones, approximately 74% appearing once. The sample was PBMCs. The receptors shown here come from a man aged 25-45 years in good health and CMV-seronegative. The CDR3 runs from the conserved cysteine through the conserved F or W. A D gene is named only where the DNA matches it firmly. Clone size is given for some rows only: seen once, a few or many times, or a class if the clone is expanded.

j_gene,abundance,v_gene,d_gene,CDR3nt,CDR3aa
TRBJ1-5,.,TRBV4-1,.,TGCGCCAGCAGCCCCACTTACAGGGAAGAGCCCCAGCATTTT,CASSPTYREEPQHF
TRBJ2-7,few,TRBV6-1,TRBD1,TGTGCCAGCAGTCCCTTGCCAGGGGGTCATAACGAGCAGTACTTC,CASSPLPGGHNEQYF
TRBJ1-4,few,TRBV4-1,.,TGCGCCAGCAGCCAAGGCCCCCAGGCTGAAAAACTGTTTTTT,CASSQGPQAEKLFF
TRBJ2-7,.,TRBV5-1,.,TGCGCCAGCAGCCTCTCGCAGGGCCCTGTGGACGAGCAGTACTTC,CASSLSQGPVDEQYF
TRBJ1-2,.,TRBV5-6,.,TGTGCCAGCAGCTCGCTGGGGAGCCGAACTTCTGGCTACACCTTC,CASSSLGSRTSGYTF
TRBJ1-2,.,TRBV6-1,TRBD1,TGTGCCAGCAGTGAAGTTACAGGGGGCTATGGCTACACCTTC,CASSEVTGGYGYTF
TRBJ2-2,.,TRBV25-1,.,TGTGCCAGCAGTGGATTTTGGCAGGGCGGCACCGGGGAGCTGTTTTTT,CASSGFWQGGTGELFF
TRBJ1-5,.,TRBV7-7,TRBD1,TGTGCTAGCAGCCTCGGACAGGGGAATCAGCCCCAGCATTTT,CASSLGQGNQPQHF
TRBJ1-2,.,TRBV9,.,TGTGCCAGCAGCGTAGATCCCAGGGATAACTATGGCTACACCTTC,CASSVDPRDNYGYTF
TRBJ1-2,.,TRBV7-9,.,TGTGCCAGCAGCATGGCGGGGATTCCCTATGGCTACACCTTC,CASSMAGIPYGYTF
TRBJ2-7,.,TRBV29-1,TRBD2,TGCAGCGTTGACGGGGGGTTCGGCGAGCAGTACTTC,CSVDGGFGEQYF
TRBJ1-3,.,TRBV6-5,TRBD1,TGTGCCAGCACTCGGGGACAGGCCTCTGGAAACACCATATATTTT,CASTRGQASGNTIYF
TRBJ2-7,.,TRBV7-2,.,TGTGCCAGCAGCTTAACAGGGATCTCCTACGAGCAGTACTTC,CASSLTGISYEQYF
TRBJ2-7,.,TRBV28,.,TGTGCCAGCAGTTTATCTGGGGACACCTACGAGCAGTACTTC,CASSLSGDTYEQYF
TRBJ1-1,.,TRBV6-1,.,TGTGCCAGCAGTATCGAACAGGGGAACACTGAAGCTTTCTTT,CASSIEQGNTEAFF
TRBJ2-5,once,TRBV27,.,TGTGCCAGCAGTTTATATCGAGGGAAAGAGACCCAGTACTTC,CASSLYRGKETQYF
TRBJ1-5,.,TRBV15,.,TGTGCCACGGCCTCGGGTAGTCAGCCCCAGCATTTT,CATASGSQPQHF
TRBJ2-1,.,TRBV11-3,TRBD2,TGTGCCAGCAGCACCGGGACTAGCGGGAGGGCCTCCGAGCAGTTCTTC,CASSTGTSGRASEQFF
TRBJ1-2,.,TRBV6-5,.,TGTGCCAGCAGTTACTATGGGACAACTAACTATGGCTACACCTTC,CASSYYGTTNYGYTF
TRBJ2-1,.,TRBV11-3,TRBD2,TGTGCCAGCAGCCCCTCGAGCGGGGGGAATGAGCAGTTCTTC,CASSPSSGGNEQFF
TRBJ2-7,.,TRBV15,TRBD1,TGTGCCACCAGTAAAAACAGGGGCGAGCAGTACTTC,CATSKNRGEQYF
TRBJ1-1,.,TRBV13,TRBD1,TGTGCCAGCAGCTTAGGTGACAGGGGGGTAGCTTTCTTT,CASSLGDRGVAFF
TRBJ2-7,few,TRBV6-1,.,TGTGCCAGCAGTGAAAACGTGTTTGGGGGCCCCTCCTACGAGCAGTACTTC,CASSENVFGGPSYEQYF
TRBJ1-2,.,TRBV21-1,.,TGTGCCAGCAGCTCCCGACAGGCGGGAGACTATGGCTACACCTTC,CASSSRQAGDYGYTF
TRBJ2-7,once,TRBV5-1,TRBD2,TGCGCCAGCAGCTTGGGCGCGACTAGCGGCTCCTACGAGCAGTACTTC,CASSLGATSGSYEQYF